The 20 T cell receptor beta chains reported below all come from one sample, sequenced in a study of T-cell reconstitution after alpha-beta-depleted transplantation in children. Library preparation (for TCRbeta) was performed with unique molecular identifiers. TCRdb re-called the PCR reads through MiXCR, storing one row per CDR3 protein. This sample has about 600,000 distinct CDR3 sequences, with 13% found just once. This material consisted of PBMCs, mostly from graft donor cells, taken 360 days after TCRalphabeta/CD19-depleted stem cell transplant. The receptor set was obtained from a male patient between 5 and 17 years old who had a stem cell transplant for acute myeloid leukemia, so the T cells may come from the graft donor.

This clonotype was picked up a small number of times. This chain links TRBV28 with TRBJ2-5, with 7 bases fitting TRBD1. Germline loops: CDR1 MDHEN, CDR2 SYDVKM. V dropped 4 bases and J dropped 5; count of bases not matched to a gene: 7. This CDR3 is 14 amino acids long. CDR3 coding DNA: TGTGCCAGCAGTTCGACAGGGATGTGGGAGACCCAGTACTTC. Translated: CASSSTGMWETQYF.

The CDR3 sequence: CASSQIRGPNYGYTF. As DNA, the CDR3 is TGTGCCAGCAGCCAGATTCGGGGACCAAACTATGGCTACACCTTC. The chain uses TRBV14 and TRBJ1-2, with a weak D call TRBD1 (5 bases). Germline CDR1 SGHDN, CDR2 FVKESK. The CDR3 consists of 15 residues. Trimming removed 3 bases at V and 2 bases at J, with 13 bases between.

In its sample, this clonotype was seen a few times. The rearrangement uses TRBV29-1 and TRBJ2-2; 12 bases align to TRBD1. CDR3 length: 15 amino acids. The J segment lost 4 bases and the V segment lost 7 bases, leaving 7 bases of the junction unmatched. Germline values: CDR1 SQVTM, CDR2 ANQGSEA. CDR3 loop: CSAYRDRGRTGELFF. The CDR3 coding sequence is TGCAGCGCTTACAGGGACAGGGGGCGCACCGGGGAGCTGTTTTTT.

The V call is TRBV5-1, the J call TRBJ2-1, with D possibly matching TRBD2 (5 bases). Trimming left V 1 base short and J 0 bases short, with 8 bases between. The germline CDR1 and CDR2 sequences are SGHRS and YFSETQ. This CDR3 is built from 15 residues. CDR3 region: CASSLRRASYNEQFF. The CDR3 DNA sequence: TGCGCCAGCAGCTTGAGGCGGGCCTCCTACAATGAGCAGTTCTTC. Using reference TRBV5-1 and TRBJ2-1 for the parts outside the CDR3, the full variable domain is KAGVTQTPRYLIKTRGQQVTLSCSPISGHRSVSWYQQTPGQGLQFLFEYFSETQRNKGNFPGRFSGRQFSNSRSEMNVSTLELGDSALYLCASSLRRASYNEQFFGPGTRLTVL.

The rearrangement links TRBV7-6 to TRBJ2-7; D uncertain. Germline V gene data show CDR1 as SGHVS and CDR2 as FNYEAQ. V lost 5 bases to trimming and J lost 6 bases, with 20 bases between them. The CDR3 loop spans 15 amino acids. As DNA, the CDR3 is TGTGCCAGCAGCCCCATGGGGAATATGGCGAGCGAGCAGTACTTC. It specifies CASSPMGNMASEQYF.

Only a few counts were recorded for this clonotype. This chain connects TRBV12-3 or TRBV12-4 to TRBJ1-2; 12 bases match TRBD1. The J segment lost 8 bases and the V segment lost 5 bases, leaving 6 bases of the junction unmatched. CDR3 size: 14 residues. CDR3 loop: CASSPGQGAGGYTF. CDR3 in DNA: TGTGCCAGCAGTCCGGGACAGGGGGCTGGGGGCTACACCTTC.

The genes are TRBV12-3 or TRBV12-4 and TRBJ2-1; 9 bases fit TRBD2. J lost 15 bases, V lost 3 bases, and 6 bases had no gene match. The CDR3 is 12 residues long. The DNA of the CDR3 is TGTGCCAGCAGTTTTCAGCGGGAGGAACGGTTCTTC. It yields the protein CASSFQREERFF.

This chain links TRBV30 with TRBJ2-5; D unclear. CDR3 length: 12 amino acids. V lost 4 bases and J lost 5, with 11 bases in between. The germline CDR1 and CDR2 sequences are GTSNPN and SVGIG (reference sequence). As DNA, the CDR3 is TGTGCCTGGAAATATTCGTGGGAGACCCAGTACTTC. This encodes CAWKYSWETQYF.

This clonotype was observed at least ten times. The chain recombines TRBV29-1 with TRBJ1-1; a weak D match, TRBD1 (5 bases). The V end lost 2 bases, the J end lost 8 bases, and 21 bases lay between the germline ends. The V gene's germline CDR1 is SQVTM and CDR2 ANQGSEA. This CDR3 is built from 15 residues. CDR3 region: CSVESGDFGVGEAFF. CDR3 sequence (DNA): TGCAGCGTTGAATCGGGGGATTTCGGCGTAGGGGAAGCTTTCTTT.

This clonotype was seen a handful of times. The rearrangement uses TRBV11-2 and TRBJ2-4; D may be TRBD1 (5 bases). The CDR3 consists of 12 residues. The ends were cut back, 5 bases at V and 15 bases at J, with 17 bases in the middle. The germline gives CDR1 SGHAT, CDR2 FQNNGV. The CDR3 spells CASSPWQGPLYF. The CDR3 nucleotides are TGTGCCAGCAGCCCCTGGCAGGGTCCCCTGTACTTC.

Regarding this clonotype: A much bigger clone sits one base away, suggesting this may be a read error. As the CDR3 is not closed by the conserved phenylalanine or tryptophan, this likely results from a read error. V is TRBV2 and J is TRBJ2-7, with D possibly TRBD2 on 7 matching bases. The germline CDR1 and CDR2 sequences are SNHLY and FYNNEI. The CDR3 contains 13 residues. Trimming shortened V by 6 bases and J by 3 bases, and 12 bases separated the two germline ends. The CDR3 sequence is CASRLGGGYEQYS. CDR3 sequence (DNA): TGTGCCAGCAGACTGGGAGGGGGCTACGAGCAGTACTCC.

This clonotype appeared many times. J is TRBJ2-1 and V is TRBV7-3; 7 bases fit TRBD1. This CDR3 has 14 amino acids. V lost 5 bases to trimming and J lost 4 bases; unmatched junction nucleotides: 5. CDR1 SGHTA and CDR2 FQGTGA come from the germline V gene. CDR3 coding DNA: TGTGCCAGCAGCCTGGGACAGCTTTACAATGAGCAGTTCTTC. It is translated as CASSLGQLYNEQFF.

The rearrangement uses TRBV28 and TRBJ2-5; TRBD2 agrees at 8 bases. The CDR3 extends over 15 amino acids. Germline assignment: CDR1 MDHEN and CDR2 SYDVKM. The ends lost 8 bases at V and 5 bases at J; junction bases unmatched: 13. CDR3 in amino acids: CASGSWIAGRETQYF. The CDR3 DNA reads TGTGCCAGCGGCTCCTGGATAGCGGGAAGGGAGACCCAGTACTTC.

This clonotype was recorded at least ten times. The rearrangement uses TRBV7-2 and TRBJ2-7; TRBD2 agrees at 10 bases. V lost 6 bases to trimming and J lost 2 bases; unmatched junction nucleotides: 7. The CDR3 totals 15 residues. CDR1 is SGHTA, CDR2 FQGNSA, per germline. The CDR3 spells CASRVLAGETYEQYF. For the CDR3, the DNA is TGTGCCAGCAGAGTGCTAGCGGGAGAAACCTACGAGCAGTACTTC.

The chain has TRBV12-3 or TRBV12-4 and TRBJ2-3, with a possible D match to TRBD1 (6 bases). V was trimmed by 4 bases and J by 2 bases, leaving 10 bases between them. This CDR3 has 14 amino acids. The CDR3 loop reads CASSWTAVTDTQYF. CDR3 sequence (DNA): TGTGCCAGCAGTTGGACAGCAGTCACAGATACGCAGTATTTT.

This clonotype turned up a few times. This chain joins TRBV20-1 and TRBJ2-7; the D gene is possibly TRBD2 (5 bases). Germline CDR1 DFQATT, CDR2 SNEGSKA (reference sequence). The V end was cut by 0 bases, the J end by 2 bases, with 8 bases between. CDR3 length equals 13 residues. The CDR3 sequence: CSARERATYEQYF. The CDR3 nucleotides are TGCAGTGCTAGAGAGCGGGCTACCTACGAGCAGTACTTC.

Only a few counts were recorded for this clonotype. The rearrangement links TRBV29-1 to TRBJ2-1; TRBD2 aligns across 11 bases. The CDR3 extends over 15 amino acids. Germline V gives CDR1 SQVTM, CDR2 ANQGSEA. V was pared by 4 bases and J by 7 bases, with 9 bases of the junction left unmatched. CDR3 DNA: TGCAGCGTTGTAGCGGGAGGGCCCTCATGGAATGAGCAGTTCTTC. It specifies CSVVAGGPSWNEQFF.

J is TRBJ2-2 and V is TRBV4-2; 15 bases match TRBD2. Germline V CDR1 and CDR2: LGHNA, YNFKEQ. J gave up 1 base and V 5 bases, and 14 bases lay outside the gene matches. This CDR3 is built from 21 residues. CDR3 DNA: TGTGCCAGCAGCAACTCAAAGGGACTAGCGGGAGGCCCTTTGAACACCGGGGAGCTGTTTTTT. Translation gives CASSNSKGLAGGPLNTGELFF.

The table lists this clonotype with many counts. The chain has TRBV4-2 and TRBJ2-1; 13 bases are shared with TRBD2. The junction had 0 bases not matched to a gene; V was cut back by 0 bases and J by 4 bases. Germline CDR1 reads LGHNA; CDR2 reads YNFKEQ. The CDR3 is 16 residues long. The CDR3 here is CASSQEGLAGYNEQFF. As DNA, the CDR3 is TGTGCCAGCAGCCAAGAGGGACTAGCGGGATACAATGAGCAGTTCTTC.

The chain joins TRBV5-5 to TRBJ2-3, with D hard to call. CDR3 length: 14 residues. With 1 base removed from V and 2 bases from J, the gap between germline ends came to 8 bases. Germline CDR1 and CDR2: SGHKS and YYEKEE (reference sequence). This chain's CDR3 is CASSLMELTDTQYF. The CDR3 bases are TGTGCCAGCAGCTTGATGGAGCTCACAGATACGCAGTATTTT.